This paragraph covers one T cell receptor beta chain sequence. Its antigen is not identified. Here the CDR3 omits its conserved ending phenylalanine or tryptophan, so a read error is the likely source. Between the trimmed V and J ends, which lost 7 bases and 3 bases, there was a span of 12 bases. There are 12 residues in the CDR3. Germline V lookup: CDR1 DFQATT, CDR2 SNEGSKA (reference sequence). This sample was taken from a study of read filtering for tumor transcriptome and immune sequencing. Whole-study results and caveats: The CD138-negative fraction was mixed bone marrow immune cells, not pure T cells.

This library used about 400 ng RNA and molecular barcoded adaptors spanning alpha/delta and beta/gamma chains. MiXCR was run by TCRdb on the reads, yielding one entry per CDR3 protein. In the table there are about 40,000 distinct CDR3 sequences, roughly 12% of which are singletons. Sample: a population of CD138-negative cells sorted from bone marrow. The receptor was isolated from a donor over 35 with multiple myeloma. This rearrangement joins TRBV20-1 to TRBJ1-1; no reliable D call. The CDR3 is CSVLLGDTEAFL. The CDR3 DNA sequence: TGCAGTGTCCTCCTTGGGGACACTGAAGCTTTCCTT.